Only one count was recorded for the clone carrying this T cell receptor (beta chain). Its antigen remains unknown. The sample contains more than one DNA sequence encoding this CDR3. This sample stems from a study of shared clonotypes between healthy human individuals. Study as a whole: Per donor, three plates held CD4 naive cells, three held CD4 memory, two held CD8 naive and one held CD8 memory.

Trimming at V came to 6 bases and at J to 1 base, leaving 4 bases not matched to a gene. CDR3 length equals 14 residues. CDR1 LNHDA and CDR2 SQIVND come from the germline V gene (reference sequence). Broader study findings: What rarefaction showed was incomplete sorted-subset sequencing despite large depth.

Measured with immunoSEQ multiplex PCR; TCRdb has only the in-frame clones, and not every one. Among 2 million to 2.5 million clones listed, about 95% were seen once. Naivety among CD8 cells was defined by CD45RO negativity and positive CCR7 selection, thereby excluding terminally differentiated effector memory CD45RA+ cells. Input material: naive CD8+ T cells sorted from blood. The chain is built from TRBV19 and TRBJ1-1, with 8 bases that match TRBD1. The clonotype comes from a young man in good health. CDR3: CASSLQGGNTEAFF. DNA for the CDR3: TGTGCCAGTAGCTTACAGGGGGGGAACACTGAAGCTTTCTTT.